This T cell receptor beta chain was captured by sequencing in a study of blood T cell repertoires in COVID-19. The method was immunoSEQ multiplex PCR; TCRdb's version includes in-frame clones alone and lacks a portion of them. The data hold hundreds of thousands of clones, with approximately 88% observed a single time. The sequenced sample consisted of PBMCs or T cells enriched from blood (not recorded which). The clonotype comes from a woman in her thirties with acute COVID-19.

The CDR3 here is CASSFNGAYEQYF. The CDR3 bases are TGCGCCAGCAGCTTTAACGGAGCCTACGAGCAGTACTTC. This chain joins TRBV5-1 and TRBJ2-7; D remains ambiguous. CDR1 and CDR2 (germline): SGHRS, YFSETQ. V dropped 2 bases and J dropped 2 bases, with 8 bases sitting between them. This CDR3 spans 13 amino acids. Looking up the rest from reference TRBV5-1 and TRBJ2-7 gives the full variable domain: KAGVTQTPRYLIKTRGQQVTLSCSPISGHRSVSWYQQTPGQGLQFLFEYFSETQRNKGNFPGRFSGRQFSNSRSEMNVSTLELGDSALYLCASSFNGAYEQYFGPGTRLTVT.